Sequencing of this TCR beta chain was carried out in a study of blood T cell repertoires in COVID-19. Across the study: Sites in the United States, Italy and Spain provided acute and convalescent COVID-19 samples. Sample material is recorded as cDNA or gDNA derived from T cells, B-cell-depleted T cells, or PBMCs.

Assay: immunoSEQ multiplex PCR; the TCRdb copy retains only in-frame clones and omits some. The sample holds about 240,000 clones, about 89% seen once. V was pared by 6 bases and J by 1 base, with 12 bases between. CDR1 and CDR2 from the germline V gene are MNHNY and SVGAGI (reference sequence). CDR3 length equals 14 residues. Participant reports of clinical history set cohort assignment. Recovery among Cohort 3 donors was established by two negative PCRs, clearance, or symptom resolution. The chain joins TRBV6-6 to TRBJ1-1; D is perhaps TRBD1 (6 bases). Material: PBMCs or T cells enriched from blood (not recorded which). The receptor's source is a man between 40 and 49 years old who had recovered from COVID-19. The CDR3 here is CASRGGQRNTEAFF. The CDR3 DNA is TGTGCCAGCAGGGGCGGACAGAGGAACACTGAAGCTTTCTTT.